This record covers a single TCR beta chain. Its antigen is currently unknown. The primer mix had 60 Vbeta and 13 Jbeta primers. Libraries were prepared by immunoSEQ multiplex PCR; TCRdb keeps only in-frame clonotypes and omits some of them. The sample lists 100,000 to 150,000 clones; 77% were seen once. This sample is part of a study of cytomegalovirus exposure and HLA in healthy donors. Findings of the study overall: Earlier analysis found most TCR beta V segments productive about 90% or about 30% of the time. TCR beta sequences reportedly predicted the HLA-A and HLA-B alleles of most subjects accurately.

The sample was PBMCs. The receptor comes from a woman aged 40 to 50 in good health and CMV-seropositive.

CDR3: CASSPRTGGSYNEQFF. In DNA, the CDR3 is TGTGCCAGTAGTCCTCGGACAGGGGGCTCCTACAATGAGCAGTTCTTC. The chain employs TRBV19 and TRBJ2-1, with 10 bases that match TRBD1. The germline V gene has CDR1 LNHDA and CDR2 SQIVND (reference sequence). This CDR3 has 16 amino acids. J gave up 0 bases and V 5 bases, and 4 bases lay outside the gene matches.